These 24 T cell receptor beta chains were sequenced from one sample in a study of blood T cell repertoires in COVID-19. The table came from immunoSEQ multiplex PCR; TCRdb's copy has only in-frame clones and leaves some out. This sample has under 70,000 clones, with 91% found just once. The sequenced sample was peripheral blood. The origin of the receptors is a woman aged 55-69 years with active or convalescent COVID-19.

This sequence joins TRBV2 and TRBJ2-1; 11 bases fit TRBD2. Trimming at V came to 5 bases and at J to 6 bases, leaving 6 bases not matched to a gene. The germline gives CDR1 SNHLY, CDR2 FYNNEI. The CDR3 has 15 amino acids. The CDR3 spells CASSSTSGSLNEQFF. The CDR3 coding sequence is TGTGCCAGCAGTAGTACTAGCGGGAGTCTCAATGAGCAGTTCTTC.

The chain recombines TRBV25-1 with TRBJ1-2, with D tentatively TRBD1 (6 bases). V was pared by 3 bases and J by 3 bases, with 11 bases between. The V gene's germline CDR1 is MGHDK and CDR2 SYGVNS. The CDR3 extends over 14 amino acids. The CDR3 loop is CASSDPRQDYGYTF. As DNA, the CDR3 is TGTGCCAGCAGTGACCCCCGACAGGACTATGGCTACACCTTC.

V gene TRBV4-2 combines with J gene TRBJ2-1; 9 bases fit TRBD2. Germline V gene lookup returns CDR1 LGHNA and CDR2 YNFKEQ. V trimming: 7 bases; J trimming: 3 bases; junction bases outside the gene matches: 4. The CDR3 has 14 residues. CDR3 DNA: TGTGCCAGCAAAATAGCGGGGGACTACAATGAGCAGTTCTTC. This translates into CASKIAGDYNEQFF.

The gene calls are TRBV28 and TRBJ1-5; 7 nucleotides agree with TRBD1. Unmatched junction bases numbered 11, after V lost 5 bases and J lost 1 base. CDR1 and CDR2 from the germline V gene are MDHEN and SYDVKM. The CDR3 runs to 17 residues. CDR3 nucleotide sequence: TGTGCCAGCAGTCCGACCAGACAGGGAACGAGCAATCAGCCCCAGCATTTT. Protein sequence: CASSPTRQGTSNQPQHF.

The rearrangement joins TRBV19 to TRBJ2-7; tentative D call: TRBD1 (6 bases). V lost 5 bases, J lost 6 bases, and 11 bases lay in between. The CDR3 loop spans 12 amino acids. CDR1 is LNHDA, CDR2 SQIVND, per germline (reference sequence). CDR3 in DNA: TGTGCCAGTAGTGCCGGGACACCCGAGCAGTACTTC. It specifies CASSAGTPEQYF. Full variable domain (missing parts from reference TRBV19 and TRBJ2-7): DGGITQSPKYLFRKEGQNVTLSCEQNLNHDAMYWYRQDPGQGLRLIYYSQIVNDFQKGDIAEGYSVSREKKESFPLTVTSAQKNPTAFYLCASSAGTPEQYFGPGTRLTVT.

The CDR3 here is CASSPTGTGTYEQYF. In DNA form, the CDR3 reads TGTGCCAGCAGTCCCACCGGGACAGGAACCTACGAGCAGTACTTC. V gene TRBV6-5 combines with J gene TRBJ2-7; 8 bases are shared with TRBD1. V lost 5 bases and J lost 2; bases outside the gene matches: 8. Germline CDR1 MNHEY, CDR2 SVGAGI. The CDR3 sequence is 15 residues long.

The gene calls are TRBV9 and TRBJ2-3; 8 bases fit TRBD2. With V trimmed by 4 bases and J by 4 bases, 2 bases remained unmatched. This CDR3 has 13 amino acids. From germline, CDR1 is SGDLS and CDR2 YYNGEE. The CDR3 sequence: CASSTGGADTQYF. The DNA of the CDR3 is TGTGCCAGCAGCACGGGAGGGGCAGATACGCAGTATTTT.

The chain has TRBV19 and TRBJ2-1; 9 nucleotides align to TRBD2. Germline lookup yields CDR1 LNHDA and CDR2 SQIVND (reference sequence). The trim removed 7 bases at V and 13 bases at J, leaving 8 bases unmatched. The CDR3 consists of 12 residues. The chain's CDR3 is CASTQAGGGQFF. The DNA for the CDR3 is TGTGCCAGTACTCAAGCGGGGGGCGGACAGTTCTTC.

The rearrangement uses TRBV28 and TRBJ2-6; D perhaps matches TRBD2 (6 bases). The germline V gene has CDR1 MDHEN and CDR2 SYDVKM. The ends were cut back, 3 bases at V and 1 base at J, with 10 bases in the middle. The CDR3 loop spans 16 amino acids. DNA for the CDR3: TGTGCCAGCAGTTTGCCAGGGAGGTCTGGGGCCAACGTCCTGACTTTC. Encoded protein: CASSLPGRSGANVLTF.

The V call is TRBV19, the J call TRBJ2-5; TRBD2 is a possible D gene (6 bases). The CDR3 spans 15 residues. V dropped 3 bases and J dropped 5 bases, with 16 bases sitting between them. Germline CDR1 and CDR2: LNHDA and SQIVND (reference sequence). The CDR3 reads CASSIAGKGMETQYF. CDR3 DNA: TGTGCCAGTAGTATCGCGGGAAAGGGGATGGAGACCCAGTACTTC.

This clone turned up a few times. This rearrangement joins TRBV6-5 to TRBJ1-1, with D possibly matching TRBD1 (5 bases). The CDR3 spans 13 residues. CDR1 and CDR2 (germline): MNHEY, SVGAGI. Trimming shortened V by 6 bases and J by 1 base, and 9 bases separated the two germline ends. The CDR3 loop reads CASSHGGNTEAFF. CDR3 nucleotide sequence: TGTGCCAGCAGCCACGGGGGGAACACTGAAGCTTTCTTT.

The chain uses TRBV30 and TRBJ1-5; D is possibly TRBD1 (5 bases). CDR1 and CDR2 (germline): GTSNPN, SVGIG (reference sequence). This CDR3 has 15 amino acids. Trimming removed 0 bases at V and 7 bases at J, with 16 bases between. The CDR3 loop is CAWSVGLPTIQPQHF. DNA for the CDR3: TGTGCCTGGAGTGTGGGACTACCTACCATCCAGCCCCAGCATTTT.

The V call is TRBV4-3, the J call TRBJ1-6; D is unresolved. Germline lookup yields CDR1 LGHNA and CDR2 YSLEER. The CDR3 spans 13 residues. Trimming removed 0 bases at V and 9 bases at J, with 6 bases between. Here the CDR3 reads CASSQDLSSPLHF. For the CDR3, the DNA is TGCGCCAGCAGCCAAGATCTCAGTTCACCCCTCCACTTT.

The rearrangement uses TRBV30 and TRBJ2-3; D is undetermined. Germline-derived CDR1 and CDR2 are GTSNPN and SVGIG (reference sequence). V gave up 2 bases and J gave up 0 bases, with 3 bases separating them. The length of the CDR3 is 12 residues. The CDR3 DNA reads TGTGCCTGGAGTTCAAGCACAGATACGCAGTATTTT. Its protein is CAWSSSTDTQYF.

The J gene is TRBJ1-2, the V gene TRBV19; 8 positions match TRBD1. V shed 1 base and J 8 bases; nucleotides not matched to a gene: 3. CDR3 length: 13 residues. Germline values: CDR1 LNHDA, CDR2 SQIVND (reference sequence). The CDR3 DNA reads as TGTGCCAGTAGTATAGGACAGGGGAGAGGCTACACCTTC. Translated, it gives CASSIGQGRGYTF.

V and J are TRBV27 and TRBJ2-2; TRBD1 might be the D (5 bases). CDR3 length equals 14 residues. CDR1 and CDR2 from the germline V gene are MNHEY and SMNVEV (reference sequence). The V gene lost 0 bases and the J gene lost 5 bases, with 7 bases spanning the gap. Here the CDR3 reads CASSLSSGTGELFF. As DNA, the CDR3 is TGTGCCAGCAGTTTATCGTCAGGGACCGGGGAGCTGTTTTTT.

This chain uses TRBV6-6 with TRBJ1-4; 8 bases match TRBD1. Germline V gives CDR1 MNHNY, CDR2 SVGAGI (reference sequence). J lost 4 bases, V lost 5 bases, and 6 bases had no gene match. The CDR3 length is 15 residues. The chain's CDR3 is CASSQDRAYNEKLFF. CDR3 sequence (DNA): TGTGCCAGCAGTCAGGACAGGGCCTATAATGAAAAACTGTTTTTT.

This clone was counted once. The chain recombines TRBV6-5 with TRBJ1-2; D is uncertain. V was pared by 6 bases and J by 4 bases, with 9 bases between. Germline CDR1 reads MNHEY; CDR2 reads SVGAGI. The CDR3 totals 12 residues. The DNA of the CDR3 is TGTGCCAGCAGACCGGTCCTCTATGGCTACACCTTC. Protein: CASRPVLYGYTF.

The rearrangement links TRBV6-5 to TRBJ1-2; 7 bases agree with TRBD1. The CDR3 has 15 residues. Trimming at V came to 8 bases and at J to 4 bases, leaving 13 bases not matched to a gene. The germline CDR1 and CDR2 sequences are MNHEY and SVGAGI. The CDR3 loop reads CASASQRGPTYGYTF. CDR3 sequence (DNA): TGTGCCAGCGCTAGCCAAAGGGGGCCCACCTATGGCTACACCTTC.

V usage is TRBV3-1 (or the pseudogene TRBV3-2) and J usage is TRBJ2-1; 8 nucleotides line up with TRBD2. Per the germline V gene, CDR1 is LGHDT and CDR2 is YNNKEL (reference sequence). J gave up 3 bases and V 3 bases, and 4 bases lay outside the gene matches. There are 15 residues in the CDR3. This CDR3 reads CASSQLAGHYNEQFF. For the CDR3, the DNA is TGTGCCAGCAGCCAGTTAGCGGGGCACTACAATGAGCAGTTCTTC.

Only one count was recorded for this clone. This chain connects TRBV5-4 to TRBJ1-1, with D unclear. CDR3 length: 13 amino acids. Deletions cut 5 bases from V and 0 bases from J, with 8 bases between. CDR1 is SGHNT and CDR2 is YYREEE in the germline V gene (reference sequence). CDR3 sequence: CASSSTMNTEAFF. CDR3 nucleotide sequence: TGTGCCAGCAGTTCTACCATGAACACTGAAGCTTTCTTT. Variable domain in full (rest from reference TRBV5-4 and TRBJ1-1): ETGVTQSPTHLIKTRGQQVTLRCSSQSGHNTVSWYQQALGQGPQFIFQYYREEENGRGNFPPRFSGLQFPNYSSELNVNALELDDSALYLCASSSTMNTEAFFGQGTRLTVV.

This rearrangement joins TRBV11-2 to TRBJ2-3, with D perhaps TRBD1 (5 bases). The ends were cut back, 5 bases at V and 8 bases at J, with 20 bases in the middle. Germline CDR1 is SGHAT and CDR2 is FQNNGV. CDR3 size: 15 residues. The CDR3 DNA sequence: TGTGCCAGCAGCCCCCGACAGAAGGAGACGGGTACGCAGTATTTT. As protein: CASSPRQKETGTQYF.

V is TRBV27 and J is TRBJ1-2; TRBD1 agrees at 8 bases. The CDR3 is 14 amino acids. V trimming: 5 bases; J trimming: 0 bases; junction bases outside the gene matches: 2. CDR1 is MNHEY and CDR2 is SMNVEV in the germline V gene (reference sequence). The CDR3 region has the DNA TGTGCCAGCAGTGACAGGGGAGCTAACTATGGCTACACCTTC. Its protein is CASSDRGANYGYTF.

This chain joins TRBV15 and TRBJ2-1; unclear D gene. V was shortened by 0 bases and J by 5 bases, with 5 bases between the two germline ends. In germline, CDR1 is LNHNV, CDR2 YYDKDF (reference sequence). CDR3 size: 13 residues. The CDR3 DNA reads as TGTGCCACCAGCAGAGAAGAGGACAATGAGCAGTTCTTC. Translated, it gives CATSREEDNEQFF.